These 2 T cell receptor beta chains originate from one sample sequenced in a study of CD8+CD57+ T cells in acquired aplastic anemia. Using genomic DNA as the template, TCR beta VDJ and CDR3 profiling was carried out. TCRdb fed the reads into MiXCR, producing one record per CDR3 protein. The sample lists hundreds of thousands of distinct CDR3 sequences, about 56% occurring once. What was sequenced was sorted CD4+, CD8+, or CD8+CD57+ T cells (not recorded which) from PBMCs. All receptors come from a human donor with severe aplastic anemia or a healthy control (not recorded which).

This clonotype was observed at least ten times. The chain uses TRBV5-4 and TRBJ2-5; 8 positions match TRBD2. Germline V lookup: CDR1 SGHNT, CDR2 YYREEE (reference sequence). The CDR3 length is 16 residues. The junction had 13 bases not matched to a gene; V was cut back by 4 bases and J by 5 bases. The CDR3 DNA is TGTGCCAGCAGCATTTCCGGCGGGGGGCGGGGGGAGACCCAGTACTTC. The encoded protein is CASSISGGGRGETQYF.

There are many counts of this clonotype. This may come from a read error, since a much larger clone is one base off. The chain couples TRBV6-1 to TRBJ2-7; no firm D call. V lost 7 bases to trimming and J lost 4 bases, with 14 bases between them. CDR1 is MNHNS, CDR2 SASEGT, per germline. The CDR3 is 13 amino acids. The CDR3, as DNA: TGTGCCAGCACCGATGGCGGCCCTTACGAGCAGTACTTC. Its protein product is CASTDGGPYEQYF.